These T cell receptor beta chains were read from a single sample in a study of blood T cell repertoires in COVID-19. Sequencing was performed with immunoSEQ multiplex PCR; in TCRdb, only in-frame clones are kept and a portion is missing. The table includes some 180,000 clones, 84% detected once. The sample taken for sequencing was PBMCs or T cells enriched from blood (not recorded which). The receptors come from a woman in her twenties or thirties who had been exposed to COVID-19. The CDR3 runs from the conserved cysteine through the conserved F or W. D genes are given only for firm matches. The size entry is marked missing in some rows and otherwise reads once, few, many or a size class.

v_call,j_call,clone_size,d_call,cdr3_aa,cdr3_nt
TRBV7-9,TRBJ1-1,few,NA,CASSLARVHTEAFF,TGTGCCAGCAGCTTAGCGAGGGTGCACACTGAAGCTTTCTTT
TRBV6-4,TRBJ2-5,NA,TRBD2,CASSDRLAGSQETQYF,TGTGCCAGCAGTGACAGGCTAGCGGGTTCCCAAGAGACCCAGTACTTC
TRBV29-1,TRBJ2-3,once,NA,CSALLDSSDTQYF,TGCAGCGCCCTGCTAGATTCATCAGATACGCAGTATTTT
TRBV3-1/TRBV3-2,TRBJ2-1,NA,TRBD1,CASSQRQGYNEQFF,TGTGCCAGCAGCCAGCGACAGGGGTACAATGAGCAGTTCTTC
TRBV5-1,TRBJ2-3,NA,TRBD2,CASSLGSSGGAETQYF,TGCGCCAGCAGCCTCGGTAGTAGCGGGGGGGCGGAGACGCAGTATTTT
TRBV6-2/TRBV6-3,TRBJ1-1,NA,NA,CASSYSNPPAEAFF,TGTGCCAGCAGTTACTCGAATCCCCCGGCTGAAGCTTTCTTT
TRBV14,TRBJ1-1,NA,TRBD1,CASDRGPGTEAFF,TGTGCCAGCGACAGGGGGCCGGGCACTGAAGCTTTCTTT
TRBV5-8,TRBJ1-1,NA,NA,CASSSRGRTEAFF,TGTGCCAGCAGCTCCAGGGGCCGCACTGAAGCTTTCTTT
TRBV10-3,TRBJ2-1,once,TRBD2,CARSSGGVDEQFF,TGTGCCAGATCTAGCGGGGGGGTAGATGAGCAGTTCTTC
TRBV30,TRBJ1-3,NA,NA,CAWSLTGRTGNTIYF,TGTGCCTGGAGTCTAACAGGGCGAACTGGAAACACCATATATTTT
TRBV10-2,TRBJ2-1,NA,TRBD2,CASSVRGLAVRGDNEQFF,TGCGCCAGCAGTGTCCGGGGACTAGCGGTCCGAGGGGACAATGAGCAGTTCTTC
TRBV9,TRBJ2-7,NA,NA,CASSGRRDNTYEQYF,TGTGCCAGCAGCGGCCGCCGGGACAACACCTACGAGCAGTACTTC
TRBV6-6,TRBJ1-1,NA,NA,CAIDNTSFGTEAFF,TGTGCCATCGACAACACTTCCTTCGGCACTGAAGCTTTCTTT
TRBV7-2,TRBJ1-2,NA,NA,CASSLDLSSGYGYTF,TGTGCCAGCAGCTTAGACCTGAGTAGCGGCTATGGCTACACCTTC
TRBV5-1,TRBJ2-3,NA,TRBD1,CASSLEGTGGADTQYF,TGCGCCAGCAGCTTGGAGGGGACAGGGGGCGCAGATACGCAGTATTTT
TRBV27,TRBJ2-1,NA,NA,CASRKGSSYNEQFF,TGTGCCAGCAGAAAAGGGAGCTCCTACAATGAGCAGTTCTTC
TRBV7-9,TRBJ2-5,NA,TRBD2,CASSSTGVAGYQETQYF,TGTGCCAGCAGCTCCACCGGAGTAGCGGGGTACCAAGAGACCCAGTACTTC